This T cell receptor (beta chain) was documented in a study of blood T cell repertoires in COVID-19. On the study more broadly: Sites in the United States, Italy and Spain provided acute and convalescent COVID-19 samples. Sample material is recorded as cDNA or gDNA derived from T cells, B-cell-depleted T cells, or PBMCs.

In the source study's methods: Reference gene primer amplification gave nucleated cell count estimates. The repertoire was sequenced with immunoSEQ multiplex PCR; TCRdb's copy has only in-frame clones and lacks some. The DNA gave D and trimming, while V, J and clone size come from that table. The data contain roughly 66,000 clones, 82% of them singletons. The receptor's source is a man between 60 and 70 years old with acute or convalescent COVID-19. Input material: peripheral blood.

CDR3 DNA: TGTGCCAGCAGCCTCGAGGCGGTGGGGGGGAACACTGAAGCTTTCTTT. Protein sequence: CASSLEAVGGNTEAFF. The chain carries TRBV7-2 and TRBJ1-1; weak D call: TRBD1 (5 bases). V lost 5 bases and J lost 1, with 17 bases in between. CDR3 length equals 16 residues. The germline gives CDR1 SGHTA, CDR2 FQGNSA.